This entry concerns a single T cell receptor (beta chain). These data belong to a study of CD8 T cells in Susac syndrome. Random hexamers primed reverse transcription of about 0.45 to 1 ug RNA. immunoSEQ multiplex PCR amplified TCR beta CDR3 across 54 Vbeta, 13 Jbeta. TCRdb re-called the immunoSEQ multiplex PCR reads with MiXCR, one entry per CDR3 protein. Among 110,000 or so distinct CDR3 sequences listed, more than 85% were seen once. There are 15 residues in the CDR3. Germline CDR1 reads SGHRS; CDR2 reads YFSETQ. The V and J ends lost 0 bases and 4 bases, in that order; junction bases with no gene match: 6. Those who served as multiple sclerosis controls were treatment-naive patients with stable or active relapsing-remitting disease. TEMRA cells were enriched by FACS, while CD8+ and CD4+ T cells were obtained through a negative isolation that was performed magnetically.

The gene calls are TRBV5-1 and TRBJ2-7; 8 nucleotides align to TRBD1. Sequenced material: CD4+ T cells from PBMCs. The sequence derives from a human donor with multiple sclerosis. CDR3 in amino acids: CASSLGGQVTYEQYF. DNA of the CDR3: TGCGCCAGCAGCTTGGGGGGACAGGTAACTTACGAGCAGTACTTC. Based on the CDR3 plus reference TRBV5-1 and TRBJ2-7, the full variable domain is KAGVTQTPRYLIKTRGQQVTLSCSPISGHRSVSWYQQTPGQGLQFLFEYFSETQRNKGNFPGRFSGRQFSNSRSEMNVSTLELGDSALYLCASSLGGQVTYEQYFGPGTRLTVT.